Below, 11 T cell receptor beta chains from the same sample are listed, as sequenced in a study of blood T cell repertoires in COVID-19. TCRdb's table, derived via immunoSEQ multiplex PCR, lists solely in-frame clones and lacks some. The sample has roughly 65,000 clones, around 77% seen once. Source material: peripheral blood. The receptors shown here come from a man aged 60 to 75 with acute or convalescent COVID-19.

This rearrangement joins TRBV11-2 to TRBJ1-3; D is unresolved. Germline CDR1 SGHAT, CDR2 FQNNGV. V was shortened by 1 base and J by 4 bases, with 5 bases between the two germline ends. The CDR3 consists of 13 residues. CDR3 DNA: TGTGCCAGCAGCTTAGCTCTCGGAAACACCATATATTTT. It is translated as CASSLALGNTIYF.

This chain connects TRBV5-4 to TRBJ2-4; a possible D gene is TRBD2 (8 bases). CDR3 length: 14 residues. V was pared by 1 base and J by 8 bases, with 13 bases between. Germline V gives CDR1 SGHNT, CDR2 YYREEE (reference sequence). In DNA, the CDR3 is TGTGCCAGCAGCTTGCGGGAGGGGGCGGACATTCAGTACTTC. Its protein is CASSLREGADIQYF.

This sequence joins TRBV5-8 and TRBJ2-1; D remains ambiguous. The CDR3 length is 17 residues. Germline CDR1 is SGHTS and CDR2 is YDEGEE. V lost 0 bases and J 0 bases, leaving 13 bases between the germline ends. CDR3 loop: CASSLALVSSSYNEQFF. The CDR3 nucleotides are TGTGCCAGCAGCTTGGCGTTGGTCTCGAGCTCCTACAATGAGCAGTTCTTC.

This clone appeared once. The CDR3 is CASSQSGGAYEQYF. CDR3 nucleotides: TGTGCCAGCAGCCAAAGCGGGGGCGCCTACGAGCAGTACTTC. This chain uses TRBV11-3 with TRBJ2-7; 8 nucleotides match TRBD2. This CDR3 contains 14 residues. J lost 2 bases, V lost 5 bases, and 5 bases had no gene match. CDR1 and CDR2 from the germline V gene are SGHNT and YENEEA.

The chain uses TRBV6-2 or TRBV6-3 and TRBJ2-7, with no clear D. Germline V gene data show CDR1 as MNHEY and CDR2 as SVGEGT. V shed 3 bases and J shed 0 bases, with 18 bases lying between them. CDR3 length: 17 residues. The CDR3: CASSYPAFGASSYEQYF. CDR3 DNA: TGTGCCAGCAGTTATCCCGCCTTTGGAGCTAGCTCCTACGAGCAGTACTTC.

Of note for this clone: Different DNA sequences within this sample yield the same CDR3. The chain employs TRBV4-2 and TRBJ2-6; D is unresolved. The CDR3 covers 17 residues. The germline V gene encodes CDR1 LGHNA and CDR2 YNFKEQ. Trimming cost V 0 bases and J 0 bases, with 9 bases left between them. DNA of the CDR3: TGTGCCAGCAGCCAAGAAGGTGCTAGCTCTGGGGCCAACGTCCTGACTTTC. Amino acids: CASSQEGASSGANVLTF.

The chain combines TRBV5-8 with TRBJ2-5; 8 nucleotides line up with TRBD2. The CDR3 is 15 amino acids. J gave up 2 bases and V 4 bases, and 7 bases lay outside the gene matches. Looked up from germline, CDR1 is SGHTS and CDR2 is YDEGEE. The CDR3 region is CASSGGRGGQETQYF. CDR3 in DNA: TGTGCCAGCAGCGGAGGTCGGGGGGGGCAAGAGACCCAGTACTTC.

This sequence joins TRBV3-1 (or the pseudogene TRBV3-2) and TRBJ2-7; 8 positions agree with TRBD1. This CDR3 has 15 residues. V shed 5 bases, J shed 7 bases, and the junction held 13 bases outside the gene matches. Germline values: CDR1 LGHDT, CDR2 YNNKEL (reference sequence). This chain's CDR3 is CASSTRQGSDWEQYF. In DNA form, the CDR3 reads TGTGCCAGCAGCACACGACAGGGGTCCGACTGGGAGCAGTACTTC.

There are a few counts of this clone. The V gene is TRBV27, the J gene TRBJ2-5; 7 bases fit TRBD1. The CDR3 loop spans 15 amino acids. The germline V gene encodes CDR1 MNHEY and CDR2 SMNVEV (reference sequence). The J segment lost 5 bases and the V segment lost 4 bases, leaving 10 bases of the junction unmatched. CDR3 residues: CASSYVGRGSETQYF. The CDR3, as DNA: TGTGCCAGCAGTTACGTAGGCAGGGGGAGTGAGACCCAGTACTTC.

V usage is TRBV4-1 and J usage is TRBJ2-7; 7 bases fit TRBD1. The trim removed 0 bases at V and 4 bases at J, leaving 6 bases unmatched. Germline V gene sequence: CDR1 MGHRA, CDR2 YSYEKL. The CDR3 is made up of 15 amino acids. CDR3 in DNA: TGCGCCAGCAGCCAAGATGAGGGCAGGGGGTACGAGCAGTACTTC. Translation gives CASSQDEGRGYEQYF.

The chain uses TRBV12-3 or TRBV12-4 and TRBJ1-3; D call uncertain. V was pared by 8 bases and J by 0 bases, with 8 bases between. CDR3 length equals 13 residues. CDR3 residues: CASGRFSGNTIYF. The CDR3 coding sequence is TGTGCCAGCGGGCGTTTCTCTGGAAACACCATATATTTT.